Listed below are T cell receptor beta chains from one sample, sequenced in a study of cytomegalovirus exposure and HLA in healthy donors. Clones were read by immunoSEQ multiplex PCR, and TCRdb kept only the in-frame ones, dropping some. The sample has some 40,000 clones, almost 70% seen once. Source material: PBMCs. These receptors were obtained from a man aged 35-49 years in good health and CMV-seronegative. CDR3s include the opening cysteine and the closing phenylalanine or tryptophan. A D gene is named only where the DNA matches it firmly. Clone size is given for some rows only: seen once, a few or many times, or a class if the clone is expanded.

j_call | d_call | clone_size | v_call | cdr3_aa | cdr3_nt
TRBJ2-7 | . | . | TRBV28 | CASSMQGSSYEQYF | TGTGCCAGCAGTATGCAGGGTAGTTCCTACGAGCAGTACTTC
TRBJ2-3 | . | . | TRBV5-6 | CASSLNGGPTDTQYF | TGTGCCAGCAGCTTGAACGGGGGGCCTACAGATACGCAGTATTTT
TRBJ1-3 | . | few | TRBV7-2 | CASSLAGGGNTIYF | TGTGCCAGCAGCTTAGCCGGGGGAGGTAACACCATATATTTT
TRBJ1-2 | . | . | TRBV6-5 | CASSQFGPFYGYTF | TGTGCCAGCAGCCAATTCGGTCCCTTTTATGGCTACACCTTC
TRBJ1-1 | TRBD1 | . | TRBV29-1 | CSASTGGNTEAFF | TGCAGCGCCTCGACAGGGGGGAACACTGAAGCTTTCTTT
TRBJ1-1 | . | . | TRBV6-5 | CASSSGMSTEAFF | TGTGCCAGCAGCTCAGGGATGAGTACTGAAGCTTTCTTT
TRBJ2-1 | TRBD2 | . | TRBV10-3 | CAISVTSSPYNEQFF | TGTGCCATCAGTGTGACTAGCTCCCCCTACAATGAGCAGTTCTTC
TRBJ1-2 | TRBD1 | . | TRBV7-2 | CASSRQGYGYTF | TGTGCCAGCAGCAGACAGGGCTATGGCTACACCTTC
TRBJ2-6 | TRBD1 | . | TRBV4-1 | CASSRTGTNVLTF | TGCGCCAGCAGCCGGACAGGGACCAACGTCCTGACTTTC
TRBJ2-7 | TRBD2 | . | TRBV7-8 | CASSSTGTSGAYEQYF | TGTGCCAGCAGCTCTACCGGGACTAGCGGAGCCTACGAGCAGTACTTC
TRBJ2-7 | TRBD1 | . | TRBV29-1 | CSVDYTGGGGQYF | TGCAGCGTTGACTACACAGGGGGCGGGGGGCAGTACTTC
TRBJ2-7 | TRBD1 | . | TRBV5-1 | CASSLEQGAAYEQYF | TGCGCCAGCAGCTTGGAACAGGGGGCTGCCTACGAGCAGTACTTC
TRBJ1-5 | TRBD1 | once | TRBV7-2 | CASSLDGTGAQPQHF | TGTGCCAGCAGCTTAGACGGGACAGGGGCCCAGCCCCAGCATTTT
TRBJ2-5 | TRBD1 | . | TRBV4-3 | CASSPNRDRDQETQYF | TGCGCCAGCAGCCCAAACCGGGACAGGGATCAAGAGACCCAGTACTTC
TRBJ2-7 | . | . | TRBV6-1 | CASKQAGSYEQYF | TGTGCCAGCAAGCAGGCAGGCTCCTACGAGCAGTACTTC
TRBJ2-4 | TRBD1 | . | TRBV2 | CASSDILGQVKNIQYF | TGTGCCAGCAGTGACATATTAGGACAGGTCAAAAACATTCAGTACTTC
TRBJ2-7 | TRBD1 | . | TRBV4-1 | CASSQTPGQDYEQYF | TGCGCCAGCAGCCAAACACCGGGACAGGACTACGAGCAGTACTTC
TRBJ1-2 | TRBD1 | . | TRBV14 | CASSQHLQGRGYTF | TGTGCCAGCAGCCAACATCTACAGGGGCGCGGCTACACCTTC
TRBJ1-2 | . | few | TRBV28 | CASSSQVNYGYTF | TGTGCCAGCAGTTCCCAGGTTAACTATGGCTACACCTTC
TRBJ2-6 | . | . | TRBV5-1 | CASSTGTGANVLTF | TGCGCCAGCAGCACCGGGACTGGGGCCAACGTCCTGACTTTC
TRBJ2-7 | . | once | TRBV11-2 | CASSPPGTFYEQYF | TGTGCCAGCAGCCCTCCAGGGACATTCTACGAGCAGTACTTC
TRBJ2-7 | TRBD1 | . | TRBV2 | CAIQVRGRGYEQYF | TGTGCCATACAAGTCAGGGGGCGCGGGTACGAGCAGTACTTC
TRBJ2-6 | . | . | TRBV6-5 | CASSYSQGANVLTF | TGTGCCAGCAGTTACTCGCAGGGGGCCAACGTCCTGACTTTC
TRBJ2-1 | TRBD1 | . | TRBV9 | CASSVDMTGGNEQFF | TGTGCCAGCAGCGTAGATATGACAGGGGGAAATGAGCAGTTCTTC
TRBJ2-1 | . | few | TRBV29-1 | CSVVNWGGAFSTEQFF | TGCAGCGTTGTAAATTGGGGGGGCGCATTTTCTACTGAGCAGTTCTTC
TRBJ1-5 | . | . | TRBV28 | CASSWDWSNQPQHF | TGTGCCAGCAGTTGGGACTGGAGCAATCAGCCCCAGCATTTT
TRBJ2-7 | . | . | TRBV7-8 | CASSLLRNYEQYF | TGTGCCAGCAGCTTACTCAGAAATTACGAGCAGTACTTC
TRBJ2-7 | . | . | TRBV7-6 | CASSPGFLSDEQYF | TGTGCCAGCAGCCCGGGATTCTTGTCTGACGAGCAGTACTTC
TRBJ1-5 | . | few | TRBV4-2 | CASSQDSAADQPQHF | TGTGCCAGCAGCCAAGATAGCGCAGCTGATCAGCCCCAGCATTTT
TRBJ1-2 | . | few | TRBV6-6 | CASSYGPGTNGYTF | TGTGCCAGCAGTTACGGCCCCGGGACAAACGGCTACACCTTC
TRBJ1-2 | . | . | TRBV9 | CASSGSRGYGYTF | TGTGCCAGCAGCGGATCTAGAGGTTATGGCTACACCTTC
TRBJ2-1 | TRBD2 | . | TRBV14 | CASTKRLAFNEQFF | TGTGCCAGCACGAAGCGACTAGCCTTCAATGAGCAGTTCTTC
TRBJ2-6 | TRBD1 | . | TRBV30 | CAWSVRYKTVGTGSSGANVLTF | TGTGCCTGGAGTGTACGATACAAAACGGTCGGGACAGGGTCTTCTGGGGCCAACGTCCTGACTTTC
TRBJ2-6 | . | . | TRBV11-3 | CASSLGGGVPPSGANVLTF | TGTGCCAGCAGCTTAGGAGGAGGGGTCCCTCCGTCTGGGGCCAACGTCCTGACTTTC
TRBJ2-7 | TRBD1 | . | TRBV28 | CASSFRDRRVGEQYF | TGTGCCAGCAGTTTCCGGGACAGGAGGGTTGGCGAGCAGTACTTC
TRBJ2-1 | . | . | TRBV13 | CASSLGSLYNEQFF | TGTGCCAGCAGCTTAGGATCCTTATACAATGAGCAGTTCTTC
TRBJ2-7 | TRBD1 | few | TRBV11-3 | CASSSRDRDEQYF | TGTGCCAGCAGCTCTCGGGACAGGGACGAGCAGTACTTC
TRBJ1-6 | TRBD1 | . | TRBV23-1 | CASSQSNRDSSSYNSPLHF | TGCGCCAGCAGTCAATCGAATCGGGACAGCAGCTCCTATAATTCACCCCTCCACTTT
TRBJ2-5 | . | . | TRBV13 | CASSSERYQETQYF | TGTGCCAGCAGCTCCGAGCGGTACCAAGAGACCCAGTACTTC
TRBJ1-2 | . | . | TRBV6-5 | CASSPGGNYGYTF | TGTGCCAGCAGCCCCGGAGGGAACTATGGCTACACCTTC
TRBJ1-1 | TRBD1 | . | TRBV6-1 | CASSDLGGWTEAFF | TGTGCCAGCAGTGACCTAGGGGGCTGGACTGAAGCTTTCTTT
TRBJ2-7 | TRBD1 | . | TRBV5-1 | CASSRGTGVTYEQYF | TGCGCCAGCAGCCGCGGGACAGGGGTTACCTACGAGCAGTACTTC
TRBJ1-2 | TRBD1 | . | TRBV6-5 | CASRVRTGGPYGYTF | TGTGCCAGCAGGGTCCGGACAGGCGGCCCTTATGGCTACACCTTC
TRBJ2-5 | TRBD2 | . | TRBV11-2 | CASSPGLAGQETQYF | TGTGCCAGCAGCCCAGGACTAGCGGGGCAAGAGACCCAGTACTTC
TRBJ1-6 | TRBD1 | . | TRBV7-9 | CASSSGTGPNGPLHF | TGTGCCAGCAGCTCGGGGACAGGTCCTAACGGACCCCTCCACTTT
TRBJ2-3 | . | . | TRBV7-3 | CASSQIQADTQYF | TGTGCCAGCAGCCAAATACAGGCGGATACGCAGTATTTT
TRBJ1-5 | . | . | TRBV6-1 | CASSEAPAGNQPQHF | TGTGCCAGCAGTGAAGCGCCGGCAGGGAACCAGCCCCAGCATTTT
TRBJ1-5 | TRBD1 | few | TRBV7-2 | CASSLTGFQPQHF | TGTGCCAGCAGCCTGACAGGGTTTCAGCCCCAGCATTTT
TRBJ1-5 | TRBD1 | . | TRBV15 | CATSSQQGGKQPQHF | TGTGCCACCAGCAGTCAACAGGGGGGAAAGCAGCCCCAGCATTTT
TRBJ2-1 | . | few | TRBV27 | CASGGSYNEQFF | TGTGCCAGCGGCGGTAGCTACAATGAGCAGTTCTTC
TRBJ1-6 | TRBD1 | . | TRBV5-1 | CASSWGTGLYNSPLHF | TGCGCCAGCAGCTGGGGGACAGGCCTGTATAATTCACCCCTCCACTTT
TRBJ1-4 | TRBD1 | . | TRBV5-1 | CASSLGTGGLSLTNEKLFF | TGCGCCAGCAGCTTGGGCACAGGGGGCCTCTCCTTAACTAATGAAAAACTGTTTTTT
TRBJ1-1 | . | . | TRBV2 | CASRAGQGIGGAFF | TGTGCCAGCAGGGCCGGTCAGGGGATCGGAGGAGCTTTCTTT
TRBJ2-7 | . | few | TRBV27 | CASSWTDLSYEQYF | TGTGCCAGCAGTTGGACAGACCTTTCCTACGAGCAGTACTTC
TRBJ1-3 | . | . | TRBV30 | CAWARDTGNTIYF | TGTGCCTGGGCAAGGGACACCGGAAACACCATATATTTT